Below are 21 T cell receptor beta chains sequenced from a single sample in a study of T-cell memory formation after mild COVID-19. One entry per CDR3 protein results from TCRdb running MiXCR on the 5' RACE reads. The data contain about 320,000 distinct CDR3 sequences, roughly an eighth of them singletons. The specimen sequenced was PBMCs or a T cell subset sorted from them (not recorded which). Receptors originate from a man aged 18 to 30 who had mild COVID-19 (a few samples of this study predate the infection). Cell type and time point are not known.

The V gene is TRBV12-3 or TRBV12-4, the J gene TRBJ2-2; the D is unclear. V dropped 2 bases and J dropped 7 bases, with 14 bases sitting between them. The CDR3 totals 15 residues. Here the CDR3 DNA reads TGTGCCAGCAGTTTAATCTCCTATCCAGGCGGGGAGCTGTTTTTT. Amino acids: CASSLISYPGGELFF.

This chain uses TRBV5-1 with TRBJ1-5; D unclear. The CDR3 is 15 amino acids. Germline values: CDR1 SGHRS, CDR2 YFSETQ. V was trimmed by 4 bases and J by 3 bases, leaving 14 bases between them. CDR3 amino acids: CASSPGPQDNQPQHF. CDR3 DNA: TGCGCCAGCAGCCCTGGGCCGCAGGACAATCAGCCCCAGCATTTT.

This clonotype was counted a few times. The rearrangement links TRBV5-6 to TRBJ2-7; a possible D gene is TRBD1 (6 bases). Germline-derived CDR1 and CDR2 are SGHDT and YYEEEE. The CDR3 length is 13 residues. V lost 0 bases and J 2 bases, leaving 6 bases between the germline ends. The chain's CDR3 is CASSLGDTYEQYV. CDR3 DNA: TGTGCCAGCAGCTTGGGGGACACCTACGAGCAGTACGTC.

CDR3 protein: CASSQDEDPSEQFF. The CDR3, as DNA: TGCGCCAGCAGCCAAGACGAGGACCCCTCGGAGCAGTTCTTC. The rearrangement joins TRBV4-3 to TRBJ2-1; D is unresolved. Germline values: CDR1 LGHNA, CDR2 YSLEER. CDR3 length: 14 residues. V was pared by 0 bases and J by 10 bases, with 13 bases between.

The CDR3 DNA reads as TGTGCCAGCAGCCCCCAATGGGACAGGGCCTCAGATACGCAGTATTTT. Its translation: CASSPQWDRASDTQYF. The chain recombines TRBV7-2 with TRBJ2-3, with TRBD1 matching over 9 bases. V gave up 5 bases and J gave up 4 bases; unmatched junction bases: 10. The germline V gene has CDR1 SGHTA and CDR2 FQGNSA. The CDR3 sequence is 16 residues long.

The gene calls are TRBV30 and TRBJ1-2, with D uncertain. CDR1 and CDR2 (germline): GTSNPN, SVGIG (reference sequence). CDR3 size: 14 residues. Trimming pared 0 bases from V and 5 bases from J, leaving 13 bases between. The CDR3 nucleotides are TGTGCCTGGAGTGTATGGAGCGAACTGTATGGCTACACCTTC. This gives the protein CAWSVWSELYGYTF.

The chain carries TRBV6-5 and TRBJ1-4; TRBD1 matches 9 bases. V trimming: 5 bases; J trimming: 8 bases; junction bases outside the gene matches: 6. This CDR3 has 14 residues. CDR1 and CDR2 (germline): MNHEY, SVGAGI. The DNA for the CDR3 is TGTGCCAGCAGTAGACAGGGGGATGGAGAAAAACTGTTTTTT. As protein: CASSRQGDGEKLFF.

Only a few counts were recorded for this clonotype. The V call is TRBV5-1, the J call TRBJ2-5; D unresolved. The germline gives CDR1 SGHRS, CDR2 YFSETQ. This CDR3 is 13 amino acids long. V lost 0 bases and J lost 2, with 5 bases in between. CDR3 amino acids: CASSLEVQETQYF. As DNA, the CDR3 is TGCGCCAGCAGCTTGGAGGTACAAGAGACCCAGTACTTC.

This clonotype was recorded at least ten times. V usage is TRBV20-1 and J usage is TRBJ1-1, with TRBD1 matching 7 bases. This CDR3 is built from 13 residues. The V and J ends lost 1 base and 7 bases, in that order; junction bases with no gene match: 6. The germline V gene has CDR1 DFQATT and CDR2 SNEGSKA (reference sequence). CDR3 protein: CSARGDSELEAFF. The DNA of the CDR3 is TGCAGTGCTAGAGGGGACAGCGAACTTGAAGCTTTCTTT.

This clonotype was counted between two and nine times. This chain links TRBV28 with TRBJ1-2; 8 bases are a match to TRBD1. The CDR3 consists of 11 residues. Germline-derived CDR1 and CDR2 are MDHEN and SYDVKM. The V gene end was trimmed by 6 bases and the J gene end by 8 bases; junction bases not matched to a gene: 2. The CDR3 sequence: CASSTGGGYTF. The CDR3 DNA reads as TGTGCCAGCAGCACAGGGGGAGGCTACACCTTC.

This clonotype was observed a handful of times. The chain has TRBV5-1 and TRBJ2-3, with 9 bases that match TRBD2. This CDR3 is built from 17 residues. CDR1 and CDR2 (germline): SGHRS, YFSETQ. Trimming took 2 bases from V and 2 from J; bases not matched to a gene: 9. The CDR3: CASSFGSGGSYTDTQYF. CDR3 DNA sequence: TGCGCCAGCAGCTTCGGAAGCGGGGGGTCTTACACAGATACGCAGTATTTT.

As to this clonotype: A clone one base away is much larger, so this may be a read error. The V gene is TRBV11-2, the J gene TRBJ2-1; 8 nucleotides line up with TRBD2. Germline V CDR1 and CDR2: SGHAT, FQNNGV. This CDR3 comprises 14 residues. CDR3 sequence: CDSSLAGPHNEQFF. CDR3 coding DNA: TGTGACAGCAGTTTAGCGGGACCCCACAATGAGCAGTTCTTC.

The rearrangement links TRBV20-1 to TRBJ1-2; maybe TRBD1 (5 bases). Germline-derived CDR1 and CDR2 are DFQATT and SNEGSKA (reference sequence). This CDR3 has 13 amino acids. V was trimmed by 3 bases and J by 1 base, leaving 9 bases between them. The CDR3 DNA reads as TGCAGTGCTAGCCTGGGGGGTAACTATGGCTACACCTTC. Translating gives CSASLGGNYGYTF.

This clonotype has a handful of counts. The chain couples TRBV6-5 to TRBJ2-1; 10 bases agree with TRBD1. This CDR3 region has 15 residues. The germline V gene encodes CDR1 MNHEY and CDR2 SVGAGI. The trim removed 5 bases at V and 6 bases at J, leaving 7 bases unmatched. The chain's CDR3 is CASSLDRGLFNEQFF. The CDR3 DNA sequence: TGTGCCAGCAGTCTCGACAGGGGGCTTTTCAATGAGCAGTTCTTC.

The V and J genes are TRBV9 and TRBJ1-1; 10 bases are shared with TRBD1. CDR1 and CDR2 from the germline V gene are SGDLS and YYNGEE. V lost 3 bases and J lost 2; bases outside the gene matches: 10. This CDR3 contains 17 residues. The DNA of the CDR3 is TGTGCCAGCAGCGGGACCCCCGGGACAGGGGTAAACACTGAAGCTTTCTTT. Translating gives CASSGTPGTGVNTEAFF.

The J gene is TRBJ1-2, the V gene TRBV29-1; D unclear. CDR3 size: 13 residues. Germline V gives CDR1 SQVTM, CDR2 ANQGSEA. Trimming removed 6 bases at V and 1 base at J, with 12 bases between. For the CDR3, the DNA is TGCAGCGTGTCCCTGGGCGATAACTATGGCTACACCTTC. It is translated as CSVSLGDNYGYTF.

This clonotype was seen a handful of times. This rearrangement joins TRBV5-6 to TRBJ1-6; D remains ambiguous. Germline V lookup: CDR1 SGHDT, CDR2 YYEEEE. CDR3 length equals 14 residues. Trimming shortened V by 4 bases and J by 0 bases, and 5 bases separated the two germline ends. The CDR3 spells CASSRHSYNSPLHF. The CDR3 region has the DNA TGTGCCAGCAGCCGACACTCCTATAATTCACCCCTCCACTTT. The full variable domain, with the rest looked up from reference TRBV5-6 and TRBJ1-6, is DAGVTQSPTHLIKTRGQQVTLRCSPKSGHDTVSWYQQALGQGPQFIFQYYEEEERQRGNFPDRFSGHQFPNYSSELNVNALLLGDSALYLCASSRHSYNSPLHFGNGTRLTVT.

Many counts were recorded for this clonotype. The DNA for the CDR3 is TGTGCCAGCAGTTTCGTCGGAGGATCCTACGAGCAGTACTTC. Translating gives CASSFVGGSYEQYF. The chain couples TRBV6-2 or TRBV6-3 to TRBJ2-7, with a possible D match to TRBD2 (5 bases). Germline loops: CDR1 MNHEY, CDR2 SVGEGT. Deletions cut 4 bases from V and 1 base from J, with 11 bases between. This CDR3 has 14 residues.

The rearrangement uses TRBV5-5 and TRBJ2-6; D could derive from TRBD1 or TRBD2 (5 bases each). The CDR3 covers 18 residues. V was pared by 2 bases and J by 4 bases, with 19 bases between. Germline lookup yields CDR1 SGHKS and CDR2 YYEKEE (reference sequence). CDR3 residues: CASSFRGSQYAGANVLTF. The CDR3, as DNA: TGTGCCAGCAGCTTCCGGGGCTCCCAGTACGCCGGGGCCAACGTCCTGACTTTC.

This clonotype has just a few counts. The chain joins TRBV19 to TRBJ1-5; D may be TRBD1 (6 bases). The CDR3 spans 15 residues. Trimming took off 7 bases at V and 6 bases at J, with 19 bases between the two ends. CDR1 and CDR2 from the germline V gene are LNHDA and SQIVND (reference sequence). CDR3 sequence: CASTPGGGARQPQHF. The CDR3 nucleotides read TGTGCCAGTACCCCAGGCGGGGGGGCGCGTCAGCCCCAGCATTTT.

This clonotype was counted many times. The V and J genes are TRBV24-1 and TRBJ2-3; TRBD1 matches at 10 bases. Trimming cost V 0 bases and J 1 base; bases outside gene matches: 6. The germline V gene encodes CDR1 KGHDR and CDR2 SFDVKD. CDR3 length: 18 amino acids. The CDR3 DNA is TGTGCCACCAGTGATTTGCAAGGGGACAGGGGTCGCACAGATACGCAGTATTTT. Translating gives CATSDLQGDRGRTDTQYF.